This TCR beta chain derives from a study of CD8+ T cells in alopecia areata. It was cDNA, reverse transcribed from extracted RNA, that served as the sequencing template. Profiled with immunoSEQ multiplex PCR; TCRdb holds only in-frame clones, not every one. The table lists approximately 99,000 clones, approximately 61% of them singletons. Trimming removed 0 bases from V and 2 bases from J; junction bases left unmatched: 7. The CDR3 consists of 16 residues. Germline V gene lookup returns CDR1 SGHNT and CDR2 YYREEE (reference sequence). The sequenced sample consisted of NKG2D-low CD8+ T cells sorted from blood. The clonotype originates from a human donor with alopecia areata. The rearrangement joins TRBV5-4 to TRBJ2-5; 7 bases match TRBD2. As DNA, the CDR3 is TGTGCCAGCAGCTTGGTTGGGCTAGCGGAGCAAGAGACCCAGTACTTC. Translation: CASSLVGLAEQETQYF.